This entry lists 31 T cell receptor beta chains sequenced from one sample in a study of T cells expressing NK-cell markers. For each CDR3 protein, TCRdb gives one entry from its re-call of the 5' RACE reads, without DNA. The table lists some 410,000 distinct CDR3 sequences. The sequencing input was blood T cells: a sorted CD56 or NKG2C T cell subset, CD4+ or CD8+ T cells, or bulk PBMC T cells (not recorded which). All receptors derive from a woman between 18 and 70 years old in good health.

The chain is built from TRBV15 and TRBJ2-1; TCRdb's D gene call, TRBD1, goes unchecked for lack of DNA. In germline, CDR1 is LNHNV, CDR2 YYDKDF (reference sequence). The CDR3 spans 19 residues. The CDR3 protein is CATSREMGTGQFNYNEQFF.

This CDR3 is CSVGVYGQGFNGYTF. The rearrangement uses TRBV29-1 and TRBJ1-2; absent DNA, TCRdb's TRBD1 call cannot be checked. This CDR3 spans 15 amino acids. Germline lookup yields CDR1 SQVTM and CDR2 ANQGSEA.

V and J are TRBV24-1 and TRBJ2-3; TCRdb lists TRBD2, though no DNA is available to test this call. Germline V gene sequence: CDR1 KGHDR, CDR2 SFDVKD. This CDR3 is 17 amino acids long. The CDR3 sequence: CATSDPVLAGGPDTQYF.

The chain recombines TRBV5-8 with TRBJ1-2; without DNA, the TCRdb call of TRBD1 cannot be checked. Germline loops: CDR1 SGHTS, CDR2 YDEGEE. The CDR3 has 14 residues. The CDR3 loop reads CASSTPGRGYGYTF.

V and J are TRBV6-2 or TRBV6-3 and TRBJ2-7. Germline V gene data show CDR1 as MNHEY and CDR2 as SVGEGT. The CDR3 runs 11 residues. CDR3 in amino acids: CASSYRYEQYF.

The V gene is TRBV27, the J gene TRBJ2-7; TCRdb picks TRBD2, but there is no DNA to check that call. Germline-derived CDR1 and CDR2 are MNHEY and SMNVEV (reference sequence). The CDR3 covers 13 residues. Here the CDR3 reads CASSGEGVYEQYF.

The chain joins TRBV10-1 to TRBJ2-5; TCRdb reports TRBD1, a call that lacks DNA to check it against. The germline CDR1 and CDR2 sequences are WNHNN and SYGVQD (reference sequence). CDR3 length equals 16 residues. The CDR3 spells CASSEWGQRSLETQYF.

CDR3 region: CSATNPGGLGNTIYF. The chain employs TRBV20-1 and TRBJ1-3. Germline V CDR1 and CDR2: DFQATT, SNEGSKA (reference sequence). The CDR3 consists of 15 residues.

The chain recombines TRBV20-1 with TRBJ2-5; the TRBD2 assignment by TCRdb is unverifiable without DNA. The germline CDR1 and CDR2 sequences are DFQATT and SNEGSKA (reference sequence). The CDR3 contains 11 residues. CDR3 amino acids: CSGARQETQYF.

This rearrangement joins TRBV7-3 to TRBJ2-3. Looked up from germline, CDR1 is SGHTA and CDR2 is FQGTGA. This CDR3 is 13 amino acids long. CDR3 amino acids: CASSPPFADTQYF.

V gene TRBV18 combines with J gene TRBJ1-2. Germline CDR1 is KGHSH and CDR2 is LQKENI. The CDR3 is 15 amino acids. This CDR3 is CASSPIISREYGYTF.

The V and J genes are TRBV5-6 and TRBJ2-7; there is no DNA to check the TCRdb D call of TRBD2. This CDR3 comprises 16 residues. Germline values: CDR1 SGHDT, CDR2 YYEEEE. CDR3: CASTAGTSGRGYEQYF.

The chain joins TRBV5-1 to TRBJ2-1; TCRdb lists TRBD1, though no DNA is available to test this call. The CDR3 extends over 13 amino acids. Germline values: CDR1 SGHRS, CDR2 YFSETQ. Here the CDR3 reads CASGTGLDNEQFF.

CDR3: CASSERGLYGYTF. This rearrangement joins TRBV9 to TRBJ1-2. There are 13 residues in the CDR3. Germline CDR1 is SGDLS and CDR2 is YYNGEE. The complete variable domain, with remaining parts taken from reference TRBV9 and TRBJ1-2, reads DSGVTQTPKHLITATGQRVTLRCSPRSGDLSVYWYQQSLDQGLQFLIQYYNGEERAKGNILERFSAQQFPDLHSELNLSSLELGDSALYFCASSERGLYGYTFGSGTRLTVV.

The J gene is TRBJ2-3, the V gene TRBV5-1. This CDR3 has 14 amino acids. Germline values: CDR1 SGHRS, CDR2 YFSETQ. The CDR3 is CASSLTDTPDTQYF.

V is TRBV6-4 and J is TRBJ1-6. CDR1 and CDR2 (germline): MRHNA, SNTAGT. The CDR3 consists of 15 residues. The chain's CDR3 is CASSTSSSGYSPLHF.

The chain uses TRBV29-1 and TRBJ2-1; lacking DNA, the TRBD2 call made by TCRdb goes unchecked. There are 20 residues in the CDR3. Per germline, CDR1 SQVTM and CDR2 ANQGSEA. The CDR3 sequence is CSVDGQQDLGLAGVNNEQFF.

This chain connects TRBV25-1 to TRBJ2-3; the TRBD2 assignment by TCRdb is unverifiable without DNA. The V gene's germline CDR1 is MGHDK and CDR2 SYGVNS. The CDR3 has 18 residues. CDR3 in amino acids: CASSESREAGAHTDTQYF.

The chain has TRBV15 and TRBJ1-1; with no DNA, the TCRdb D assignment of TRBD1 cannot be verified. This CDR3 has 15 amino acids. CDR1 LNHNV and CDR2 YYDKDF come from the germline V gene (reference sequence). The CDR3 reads CATSPHRRENTEAFF. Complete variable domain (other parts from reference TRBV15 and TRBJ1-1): DAMVIQNPRYQVTQFGKPVTLSCSQTLNHNVMYWYQQKSSQAPKLLFHYYDKDFNNEADTPDNFQSRRPNTSFCFLDIRSPGLGDTAMYLCATSPHRRENTEAFFGQGTRLTVV.

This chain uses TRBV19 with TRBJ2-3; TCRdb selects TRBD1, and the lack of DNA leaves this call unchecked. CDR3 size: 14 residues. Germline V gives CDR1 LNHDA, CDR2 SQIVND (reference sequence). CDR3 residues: CASSRRGVQDTQYF.

The CDR3 protein is CASRSYGYEQFF. The J gene is TRBJ2-1, the V gene TRBV12-3 or TRBV12-4. The length of the CDR3 is 12 residues.

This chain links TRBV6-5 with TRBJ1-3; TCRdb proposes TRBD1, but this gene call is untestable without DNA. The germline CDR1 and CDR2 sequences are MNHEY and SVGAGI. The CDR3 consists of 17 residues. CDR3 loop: CASSSWSRVTSGNTIYF.

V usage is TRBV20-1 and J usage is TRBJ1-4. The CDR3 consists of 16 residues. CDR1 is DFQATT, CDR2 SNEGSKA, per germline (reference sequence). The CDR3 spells CSAGPSWARTAEKLFF.

The CDR3 loop reads CSVDEGANEQFF. The gene calls are TRBV29-1 and TRBJ2-1; TCRdb names TRBD1, which stays unverified in the absence of DNA. Germline V gene sequence: CDR1 SQVTM, CDR2 ANQGSEA. This CDR3 has 12 amino acids.

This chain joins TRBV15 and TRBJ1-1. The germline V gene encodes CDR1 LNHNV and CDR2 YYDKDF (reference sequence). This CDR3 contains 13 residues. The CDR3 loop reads CATSRLALREAFF.

The CDR3 sequence is CASSLDMTYEQYF. The J gene is TRBJ2-7, the V gene TRBV7-2. Per germline, CDR1 SGHTA and CDR2 FQGNSA. This CDR3 region has 13 residues.

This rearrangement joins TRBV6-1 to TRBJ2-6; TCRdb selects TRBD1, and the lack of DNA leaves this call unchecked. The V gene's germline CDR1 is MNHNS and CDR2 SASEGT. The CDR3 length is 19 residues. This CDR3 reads CASPPRVYHSISGANVLTF.

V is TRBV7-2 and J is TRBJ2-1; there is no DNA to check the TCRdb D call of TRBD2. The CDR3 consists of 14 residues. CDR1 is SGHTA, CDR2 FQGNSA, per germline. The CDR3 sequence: CAGGGRESYNEQFF.

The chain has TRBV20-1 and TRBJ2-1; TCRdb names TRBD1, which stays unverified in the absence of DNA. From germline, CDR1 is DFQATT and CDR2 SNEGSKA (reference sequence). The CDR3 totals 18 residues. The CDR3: CSARDFRIGSAYYNEQFF.

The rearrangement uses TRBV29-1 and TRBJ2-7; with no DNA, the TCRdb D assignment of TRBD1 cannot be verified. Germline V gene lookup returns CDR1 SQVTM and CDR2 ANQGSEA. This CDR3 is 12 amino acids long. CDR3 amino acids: CSVAPGTYEQYF.

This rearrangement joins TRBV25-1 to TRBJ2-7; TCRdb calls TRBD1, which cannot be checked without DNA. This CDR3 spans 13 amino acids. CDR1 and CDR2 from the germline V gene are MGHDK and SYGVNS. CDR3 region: CASNQGAFYEQYF.